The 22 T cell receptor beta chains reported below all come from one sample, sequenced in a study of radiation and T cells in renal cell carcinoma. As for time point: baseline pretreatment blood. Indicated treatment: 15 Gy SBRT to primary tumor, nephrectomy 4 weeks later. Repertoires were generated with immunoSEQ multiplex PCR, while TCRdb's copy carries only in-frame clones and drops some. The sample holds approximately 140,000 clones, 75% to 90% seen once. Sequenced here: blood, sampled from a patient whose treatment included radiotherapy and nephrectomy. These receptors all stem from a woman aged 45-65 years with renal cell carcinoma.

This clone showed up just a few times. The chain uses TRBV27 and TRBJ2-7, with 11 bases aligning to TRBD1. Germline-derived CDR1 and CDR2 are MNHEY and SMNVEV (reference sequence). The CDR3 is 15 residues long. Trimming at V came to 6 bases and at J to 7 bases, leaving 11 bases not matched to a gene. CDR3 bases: TGTGCCAGCAGCCACGGGACAGGGGGAAATTGGGAGCAGTACTTC. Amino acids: CASSHGTGGNWEQYF.

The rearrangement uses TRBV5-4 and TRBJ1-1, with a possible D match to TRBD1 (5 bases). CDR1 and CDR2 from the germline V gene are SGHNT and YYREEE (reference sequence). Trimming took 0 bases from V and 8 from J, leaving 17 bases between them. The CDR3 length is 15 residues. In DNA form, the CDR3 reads TGTGCCAGCAGCTTGGCGAGCTTTAAGGGGACGGAAGCTTTCTTT. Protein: CASSLASFKGTEAFF. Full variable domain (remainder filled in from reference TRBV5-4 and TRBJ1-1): ETGVTQSPTHLIKTRGQQVTLRCSSQSGHNTVSWYQQALGQGPQFIFQYYREEENGRGNFPPRFSGLQFPNYSSELNVNALELDDSALYLCASSLASFKGTEAFFGQGTRLTVV.

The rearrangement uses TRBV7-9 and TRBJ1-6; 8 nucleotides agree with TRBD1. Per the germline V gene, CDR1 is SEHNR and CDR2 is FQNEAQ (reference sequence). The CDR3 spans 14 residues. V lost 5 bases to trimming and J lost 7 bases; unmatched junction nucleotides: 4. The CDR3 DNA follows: TGTGCCAGCAGCGGACAGGGCTTAAATTCACCCCTCCACTTT. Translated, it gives CASSGQGLNSPLHF.

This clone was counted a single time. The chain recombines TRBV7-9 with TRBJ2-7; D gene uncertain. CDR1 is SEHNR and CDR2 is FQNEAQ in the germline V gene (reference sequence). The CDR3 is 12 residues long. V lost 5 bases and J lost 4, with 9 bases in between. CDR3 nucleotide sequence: TGTGCCAGCAGCCAGGACCGGTACGAGCAGTACTTC. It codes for CASSQDRYEQYF. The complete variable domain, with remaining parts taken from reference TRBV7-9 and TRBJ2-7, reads DTGVSQNPRHKITKRGQNVTFRCDPISEHNRLYWYRQTLGQGPEFLTYFQNEAQLEKSRLLSDRFSAERPKGSFSTLEIQRTEQGDSAMYLCASSQDRYEQYFGPGTRLTVT.

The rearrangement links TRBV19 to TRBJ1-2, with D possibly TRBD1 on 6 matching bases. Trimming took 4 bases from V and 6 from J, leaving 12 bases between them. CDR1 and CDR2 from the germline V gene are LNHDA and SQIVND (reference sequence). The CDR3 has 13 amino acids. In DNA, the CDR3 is TGTGCCAGTAGTAACAGGGTGTCGGATGGCTACACCTTC. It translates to CASSNRVSDGYTF.

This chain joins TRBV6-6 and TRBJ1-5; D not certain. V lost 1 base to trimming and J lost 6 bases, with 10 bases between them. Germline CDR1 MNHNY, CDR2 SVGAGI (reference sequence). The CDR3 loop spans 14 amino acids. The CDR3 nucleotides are TGTGCCAGCAGTTACTATAACAGAGGTCAGCCCCAGCATTTT. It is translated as CASSYYNRGQPQHF.

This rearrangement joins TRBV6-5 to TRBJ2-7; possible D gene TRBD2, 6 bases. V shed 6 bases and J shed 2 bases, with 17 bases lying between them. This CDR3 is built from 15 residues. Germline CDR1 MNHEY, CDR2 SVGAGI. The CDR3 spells CASSDPRRGAYEQYF. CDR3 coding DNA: TGTGCCAGCAGCGACCCACGGCGGGGAGCCTACGAGCAGTACTTC.

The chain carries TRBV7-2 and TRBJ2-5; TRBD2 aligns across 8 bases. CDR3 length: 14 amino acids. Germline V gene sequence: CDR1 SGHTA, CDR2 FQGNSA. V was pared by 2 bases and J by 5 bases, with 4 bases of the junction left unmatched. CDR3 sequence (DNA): TGTGCCAGCAGCTTACAGGGCGGGGGGGAGACCCAGTACTTC. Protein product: CASSLQGGGETQYF.

CDR3 nucleotides: TGTGCCAGTACCACCCGGGAGGATAGCAATCAGCCCCAGCATTTT. Residues: CASTTREDSNQPQHF. This rearrangement joins TRBV19 to TRBJ1-5, with unresolved D. Germline values: CDR1 LNHDA, CDR2 SQIVND (reference sequence). The ends were cut back, 7 bases at V and 0 bases at J, with 13 bases in the middle. This CDR3 comprises 15 residues.

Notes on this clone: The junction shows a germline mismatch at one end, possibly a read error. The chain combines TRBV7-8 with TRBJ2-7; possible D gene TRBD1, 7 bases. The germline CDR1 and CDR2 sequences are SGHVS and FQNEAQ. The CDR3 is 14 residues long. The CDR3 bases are TGTGCCAGCAGCATAGACAGGGACTCCCACGAGCAGTACTTC. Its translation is CASSIDRDSHEQYF. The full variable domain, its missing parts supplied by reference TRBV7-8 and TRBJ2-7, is GAGVSQSPRYKVAKRGQDVALRCDPISGHVSLFWYQQALGQGPEFLTYFQNEAQLDKSGLPSDRFFAERPEGSVSTLKIQRTQQEDSAVYLCASSIDRDSHEQYFGPGTRLTVT.

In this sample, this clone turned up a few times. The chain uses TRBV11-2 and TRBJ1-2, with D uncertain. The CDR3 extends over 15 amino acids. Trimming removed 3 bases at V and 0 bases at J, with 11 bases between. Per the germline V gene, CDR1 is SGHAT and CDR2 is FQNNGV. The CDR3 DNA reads TGTGCCAGCAGCTTGGGCCAAGTAGCTAACTATGGCTACACCTTC. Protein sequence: CASSLGQVANYGYTF.

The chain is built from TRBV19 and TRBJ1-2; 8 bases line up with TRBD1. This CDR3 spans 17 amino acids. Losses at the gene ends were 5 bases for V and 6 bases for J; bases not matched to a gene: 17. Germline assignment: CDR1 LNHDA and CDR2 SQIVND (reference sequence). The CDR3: CASSVTGGVRAEDGYTF. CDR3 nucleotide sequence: TGTGCCAGTAGTGTCACAGGGGGAGTCAGGGCGGAAGATGGCTACACCTTC.

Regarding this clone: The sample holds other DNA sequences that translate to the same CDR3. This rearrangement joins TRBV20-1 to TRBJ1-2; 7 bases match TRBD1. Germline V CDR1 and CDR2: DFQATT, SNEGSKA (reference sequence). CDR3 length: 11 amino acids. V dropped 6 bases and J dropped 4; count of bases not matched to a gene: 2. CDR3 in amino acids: CSARQGYGYTF. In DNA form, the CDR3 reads TGCAGTGCGAGACAGGGCTATGGCTACACCTTC.

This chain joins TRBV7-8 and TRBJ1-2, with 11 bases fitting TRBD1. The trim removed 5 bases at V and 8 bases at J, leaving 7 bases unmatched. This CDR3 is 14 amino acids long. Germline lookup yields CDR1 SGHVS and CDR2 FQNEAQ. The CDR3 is CASSDMGQGGGYTF. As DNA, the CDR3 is TGTGCCAGCAGCGACATGGGACAGGGGGGCGGCTACACCTTC.

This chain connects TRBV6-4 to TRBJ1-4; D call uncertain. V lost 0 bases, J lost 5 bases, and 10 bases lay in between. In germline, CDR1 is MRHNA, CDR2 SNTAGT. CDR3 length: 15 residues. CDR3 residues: CASSDSREVNEKLFF. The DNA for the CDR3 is TGTGCCAGCAGTGACTCAAGGGAAGTGAATGAAAAACTGTTTTTT.

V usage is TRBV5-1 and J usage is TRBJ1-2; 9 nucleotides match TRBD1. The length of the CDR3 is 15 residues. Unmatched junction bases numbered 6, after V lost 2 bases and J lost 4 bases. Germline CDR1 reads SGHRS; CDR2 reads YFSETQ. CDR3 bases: TGCGCCAGCAGCTTAGACAGGGGGTCGAGCTATGGCTACACCTTC. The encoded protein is CASSLDRGSSYGYTF. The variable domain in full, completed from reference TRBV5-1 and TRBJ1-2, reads KAGVTQTPRYLIKTRGQQVTLSCSPISGHRSVSWYQQTPGQGLQFLFEYFSETQRNKGNFPGRFSGRQFSNSRSEMNVSTLELGDSALYLCASSLDRGSSYGYTFGSGTRLTVV.

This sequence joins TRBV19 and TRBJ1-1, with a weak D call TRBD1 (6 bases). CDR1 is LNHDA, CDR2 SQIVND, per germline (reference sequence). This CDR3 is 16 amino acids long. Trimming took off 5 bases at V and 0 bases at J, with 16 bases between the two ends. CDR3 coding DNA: TGTGCCAGTAGTGCACCGGGACATCGGGTGAACACTGAAGCTTTCTTT. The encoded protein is CASSAPGHRVNTEAFF. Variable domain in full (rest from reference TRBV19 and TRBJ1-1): DGGITQSPKYLFRKEGQNVTLSCEQNLNHDAMYWYRQDPGQGLRLIYYSQIVNDFQKGDIAEGYSVSREKKESFPLTVTSAQKNPTAFYLCASSAPGHRVNTEAFFGQGTRLTVV.

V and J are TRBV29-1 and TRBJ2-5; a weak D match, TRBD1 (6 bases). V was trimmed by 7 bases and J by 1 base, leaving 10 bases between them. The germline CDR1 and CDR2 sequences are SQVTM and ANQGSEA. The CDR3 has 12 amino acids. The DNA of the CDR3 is TGCAGCGCAGCACAGGGCCAAGAGACCCAGTACTTC. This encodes CSAAQGQETQYF.

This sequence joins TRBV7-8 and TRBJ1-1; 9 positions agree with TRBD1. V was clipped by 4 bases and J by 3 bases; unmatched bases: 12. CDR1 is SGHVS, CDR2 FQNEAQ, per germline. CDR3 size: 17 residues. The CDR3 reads CASSSYLPGTGHTEAFF. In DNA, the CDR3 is TGTGCCAGCAGCTCTTACCTCCCCGGGACAGGGCACACTGAAGCTTTCTTT.

This CDR3 is CASSRTGVNEKLFF. In nucleotides, the CDR3 is TGTGCCAGCTCCAGGACAGGGGTTAACGAAAAACTGTTTTTT. V is TRBV18 and J is TRBJ1-4, with 9 bases aligning to TRBD1. Germline loops: CDR1 KGHSH, CDR2 LQKENI. Unmatched junction bases numbered 7, after V lost 6 bases and J lost 8 bases. This CDR3 spans 14 amino acids.

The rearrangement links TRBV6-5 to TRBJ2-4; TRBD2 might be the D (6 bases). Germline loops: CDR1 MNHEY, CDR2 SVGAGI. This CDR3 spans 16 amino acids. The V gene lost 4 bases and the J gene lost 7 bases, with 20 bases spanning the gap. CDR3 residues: CASSSGTRKTSNIQYF. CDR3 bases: TGTGCCAGCAGTTCCGGGACTCGCAAAACGTCGAACATTCAGTACTTC.

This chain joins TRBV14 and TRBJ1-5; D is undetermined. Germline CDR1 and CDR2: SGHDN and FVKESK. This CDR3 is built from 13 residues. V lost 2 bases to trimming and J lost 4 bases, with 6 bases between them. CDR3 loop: CASSQYENQPQHF. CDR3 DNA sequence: TGTGCCAGCAGCCAATACGAAAATCAGCCCCAGCATTTT. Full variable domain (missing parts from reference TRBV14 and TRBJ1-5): EAGVTQFPSHSVIEKGQTVTLRCDPISGHDNLYWYRRVMGKEIKFLLHFVKESKQDESGMPNNRFLAERTGGTYSTLKVQPAELEDSGVYFCASSQYENQPQHFGDGTRLSIL.